This T cell receptor (beta chain) was obtained from a study of response to subunit inactivated influenza vaccine. Regarding the study as a whole: New T cells are recruited in small numbers by each seasonal influenza vaccination, according to the authors' suggestion.

Trimming stripped 5 bases from V and 0 bases from J, with 22 bases between. This CDR3 comprises 18 residues. The V gene's germline CDR1 is LGHNT and CDR2 FRNRAP. As regards this clonotype: Its antigen is not known.

From the RT-PCR reads, TCRdb called clonotypes with MiXCR, one entry per CDR3 protein. The data show under 800,000 distinct CDR3 sequences, around 14% seen once. Sequencing was performed on PBMCs from blood, taken 14 days before vaccination. This sequence was found in a man aged 45-60 years who received an inactivated influenza vaccine. V gene TRBV12-5 combines with J gene TRBJ1-1; the D gene is possibly TRBD1 (6 bases). The CDR3 here is CASGRWPDSSIVNTEAFF. Written as DNA, the CDR3 is TGTGCTAGTGGTCGCTGGCCGGACAGTTCAATAGTGAACACTGAAGCTTTCTTT.